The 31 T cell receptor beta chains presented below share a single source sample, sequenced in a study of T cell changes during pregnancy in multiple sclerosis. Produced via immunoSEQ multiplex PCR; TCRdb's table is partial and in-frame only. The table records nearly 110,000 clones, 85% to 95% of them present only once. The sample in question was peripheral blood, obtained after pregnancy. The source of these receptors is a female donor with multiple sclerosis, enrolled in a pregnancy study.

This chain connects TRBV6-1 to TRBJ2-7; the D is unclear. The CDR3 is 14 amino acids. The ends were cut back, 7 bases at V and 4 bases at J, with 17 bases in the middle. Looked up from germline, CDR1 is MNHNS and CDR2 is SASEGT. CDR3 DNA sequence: TGTGCCAGCACTGCAAACCCGGTCAATTACGAGCAGTACTTC. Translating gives CASTANPVNYEQYF.

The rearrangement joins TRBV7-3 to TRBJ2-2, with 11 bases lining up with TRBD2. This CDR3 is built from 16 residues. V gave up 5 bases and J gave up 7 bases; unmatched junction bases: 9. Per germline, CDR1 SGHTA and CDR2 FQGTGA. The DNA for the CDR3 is TGTGCCAGCAGCCTTTTAGCGGGGGGGCCGGTCGGGGAGCTGTTTTTT. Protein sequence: CASSLLAGGPVGELFF.

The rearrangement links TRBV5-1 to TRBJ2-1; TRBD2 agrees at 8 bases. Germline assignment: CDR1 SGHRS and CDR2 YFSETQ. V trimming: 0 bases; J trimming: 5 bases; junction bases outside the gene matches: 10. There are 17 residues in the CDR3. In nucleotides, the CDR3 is TGCGCCAGCAGCTTGGCCCCGATAGCGGGGCTAAACAATGAGCAGTTCTTC. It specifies CASSLAPIAGLNNEQFF. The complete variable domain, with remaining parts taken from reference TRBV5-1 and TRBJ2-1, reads KAGVTQTPRYLIKTRGQQVTLSCSPISGHRSVSWYQQTPGQGLQFLFEYFSETQRNKGNFPGRFSGRQFSNSRSEMNVSTLELGDSALYLCASSLAPIAGLNNEQFFGPGTRLTVL.

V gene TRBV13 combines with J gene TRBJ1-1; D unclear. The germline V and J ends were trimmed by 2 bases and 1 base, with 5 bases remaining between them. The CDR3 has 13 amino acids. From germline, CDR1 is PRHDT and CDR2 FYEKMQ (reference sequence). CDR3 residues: CASSLNRNTEAFF. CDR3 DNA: TGTGCCAGCAGCTTAAACAGGAACACTGAAGCTTTCTTT.

The CDR3 nucleotides read TGTGCCAGCAGTTGGGACAGGGGAACTGAAGCTTTCTTT. It encodes CASSWDRGTEAFF. The chain recombines TRBV27 with TRBJ1-1, with 10 bases identical to TRBD1. V lost 4 bases, J lost 5 bases, and 1 base stayed unmatched. Germline V gene sequence: CDR1 MNHEY, CDR2 SMNVEV (reference sequence). The CDR3 runs to 13 residues.

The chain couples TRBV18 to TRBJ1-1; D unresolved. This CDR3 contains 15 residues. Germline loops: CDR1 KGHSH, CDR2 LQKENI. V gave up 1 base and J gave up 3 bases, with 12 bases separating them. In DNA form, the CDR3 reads TGTGCCAGCTCACCACGGGAAGAGGGATACACTGAAGCTTTCTTT. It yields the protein CASSPREEGYTEAFF.

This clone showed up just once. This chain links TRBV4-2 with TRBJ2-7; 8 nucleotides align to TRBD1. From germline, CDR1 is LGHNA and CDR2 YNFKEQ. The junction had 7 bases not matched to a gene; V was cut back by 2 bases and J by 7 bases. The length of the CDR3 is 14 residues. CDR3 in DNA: TGTGCCAGCAGCCAACCAGGGGGCATCGGGGAGCAGTACTTC. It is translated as CASSQPGGIGEQYF.

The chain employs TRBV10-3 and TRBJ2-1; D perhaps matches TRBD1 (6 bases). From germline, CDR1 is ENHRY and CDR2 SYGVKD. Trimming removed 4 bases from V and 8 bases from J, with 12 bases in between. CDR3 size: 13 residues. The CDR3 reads CAISGQGFYEQFF. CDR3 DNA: TGTGCCATCAGTGGCCAGGGGTTCTATGAGCAGTTCTTC.

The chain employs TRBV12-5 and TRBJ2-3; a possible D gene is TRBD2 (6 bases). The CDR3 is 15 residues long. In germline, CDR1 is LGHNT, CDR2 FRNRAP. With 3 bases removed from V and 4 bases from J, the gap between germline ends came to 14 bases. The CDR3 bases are TGTGCTAGTGGTTTAGTACTAGCTTCATCAGATACGCAGTATTTT. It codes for CASGLVLASSDTQYF.

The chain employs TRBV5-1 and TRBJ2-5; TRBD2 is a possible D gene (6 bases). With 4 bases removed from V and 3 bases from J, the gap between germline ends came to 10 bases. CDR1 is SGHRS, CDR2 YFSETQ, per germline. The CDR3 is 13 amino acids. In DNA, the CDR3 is TGCGCCAGCAGCACTAGGACTAAAGAGACCCAGTACTTC. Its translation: CASSTRTKETQYF.

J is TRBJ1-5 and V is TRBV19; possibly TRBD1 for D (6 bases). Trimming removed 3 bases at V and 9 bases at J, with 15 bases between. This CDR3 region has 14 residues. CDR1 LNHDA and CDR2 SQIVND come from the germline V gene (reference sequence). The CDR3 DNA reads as TGTGCCAGTAGTATCCAGGGGCTGGTAGGGCCCCAGCATTTT. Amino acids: CASSIQGLVGPQHF.

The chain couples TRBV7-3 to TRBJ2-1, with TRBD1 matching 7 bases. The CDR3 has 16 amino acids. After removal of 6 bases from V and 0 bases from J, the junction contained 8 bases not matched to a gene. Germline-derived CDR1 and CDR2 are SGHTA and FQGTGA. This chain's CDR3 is CASSRLGDSSYNEQFF. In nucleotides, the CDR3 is TGTGCCAGCAGTCGTCTCGGGGACAGCTCCTACAATGAGCAGTTCTTC. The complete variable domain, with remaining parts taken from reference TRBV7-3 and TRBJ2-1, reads GAGVSQTPSNKVTEKGKYVELRCDPISGHTALYWYRQSLGQGPEFLIYFQGTGAADDSGLPNDRFFAVRPEGSVSTLKIQRTERGDSAVYLCASSRLGDSSYNEQFFGPGTRLTVL.

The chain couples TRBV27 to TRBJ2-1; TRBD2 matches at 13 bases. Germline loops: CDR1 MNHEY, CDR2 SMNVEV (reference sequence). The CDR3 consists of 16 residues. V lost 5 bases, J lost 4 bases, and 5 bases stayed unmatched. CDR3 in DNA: TGTGCCAGCAGTCTCAGACTAGCGGGAGGTTACAATGAGCAGTTCTTC. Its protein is CASSLRLAGGYNEQFF.

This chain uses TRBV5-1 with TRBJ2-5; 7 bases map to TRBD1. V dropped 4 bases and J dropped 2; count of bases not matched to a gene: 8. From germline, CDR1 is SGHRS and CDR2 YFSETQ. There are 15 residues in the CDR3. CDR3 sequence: CASSPRDSSQETQYF. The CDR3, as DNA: TGCGCCAGCAGCCCGAGGGACAGCTCTCAAGAGACCCAGTACTTC. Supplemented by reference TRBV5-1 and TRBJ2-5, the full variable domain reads KAGVTQTPRYLIKTRGQQVTLSCSPISGHRSVSWYQQTPGQGLQFLFEYFSETQRNKGNFPGRFSGRQFSNSRSEMNVSTLELGDSALYLCASSPRDSSQETQYFGPGTRLLVL.

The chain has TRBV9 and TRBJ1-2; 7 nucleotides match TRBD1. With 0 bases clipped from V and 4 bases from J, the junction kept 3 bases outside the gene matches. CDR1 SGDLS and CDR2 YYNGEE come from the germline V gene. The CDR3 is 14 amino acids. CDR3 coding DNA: TGTGCCAGCAGCGTAGGGGACAGCGCCTATGGCTACACCTTC. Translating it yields CASSVGDSAYGYTF.

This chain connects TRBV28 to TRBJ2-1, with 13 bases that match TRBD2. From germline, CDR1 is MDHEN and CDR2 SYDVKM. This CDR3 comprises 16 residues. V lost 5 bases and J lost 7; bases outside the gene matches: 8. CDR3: CASSAMPGLAGNEQFF. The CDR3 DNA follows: TGTGCCAGCAGTGCTATGCCGGGACTAGCGGGGAATGAGCAGTTCTTC. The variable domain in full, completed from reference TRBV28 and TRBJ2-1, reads DVKVTQSSRYLVKRTGEKVFLECVQDMDHENMFWYRQDPGLGLRLIYFSYDVKMKEKGDIPEGYSVSREKKERFSLILESASTNQTSMYLCASSAMPGLAGNEQFFGPGTRLTVL.

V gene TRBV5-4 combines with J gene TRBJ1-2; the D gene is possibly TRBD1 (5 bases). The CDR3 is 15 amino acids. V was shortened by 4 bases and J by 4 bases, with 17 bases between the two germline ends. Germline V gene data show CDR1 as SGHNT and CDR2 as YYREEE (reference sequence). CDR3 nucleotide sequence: TGTGCCAGCAGCCCCGTGGGAGGGGAGGTCTATGGCTACACCTTC. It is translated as CASSPVGGEVYGYTF.

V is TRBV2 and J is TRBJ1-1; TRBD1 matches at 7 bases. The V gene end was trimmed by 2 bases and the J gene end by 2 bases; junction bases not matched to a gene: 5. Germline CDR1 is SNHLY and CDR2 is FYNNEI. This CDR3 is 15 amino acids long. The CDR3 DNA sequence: TGTGCCAGCAGTGAATCGGGACAGCCAAACACTGAAGCTTTCTTT. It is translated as CASSESGQPNTEAFF.

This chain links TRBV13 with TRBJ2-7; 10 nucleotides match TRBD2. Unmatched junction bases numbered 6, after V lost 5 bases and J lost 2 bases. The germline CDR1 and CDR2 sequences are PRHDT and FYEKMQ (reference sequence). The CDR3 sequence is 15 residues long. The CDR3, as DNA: TGTGCCAGCAGCCTAAGCGGGAGGGCTACCTACGAGCAGTACTTC. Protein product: CASSLSGRATYEQYF. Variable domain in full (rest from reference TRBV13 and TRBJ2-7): AAGVIQSPRHLIKEKRETATLKCYPIPRHDTVYWYQQGPGQDPQFLISFYEKMQSDKGSIPDRFSAQQFSDYHSELNMSSLELGDSALYFCASSLSGRATYEQYFGPGTRLTVT.

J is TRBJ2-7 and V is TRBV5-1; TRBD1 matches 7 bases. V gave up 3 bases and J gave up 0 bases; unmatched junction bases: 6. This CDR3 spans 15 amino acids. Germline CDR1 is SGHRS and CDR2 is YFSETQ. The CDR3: CASSWMTGTSYEQYF. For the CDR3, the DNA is TGCGCCAGCAGCTGGATGACAGGGACCTCCTACGAGCAGTACTTC.

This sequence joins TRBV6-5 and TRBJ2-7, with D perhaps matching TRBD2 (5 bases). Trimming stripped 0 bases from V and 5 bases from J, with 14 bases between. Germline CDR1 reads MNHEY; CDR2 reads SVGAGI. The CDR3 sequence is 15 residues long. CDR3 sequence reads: CASSYSRELGHEQYF. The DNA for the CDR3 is TGTGCCAGCAGTTACTCGAGGGAGTTGGGCCACGAGCAGTACTTC.

CDR3 bases: TGTGCCAGCAGTGGCCGAGGGACTAGCTACCAGTATTTT. It encodes CASSGRGTSYQYF. The rearrangement uses TRBV6-1 and TRBJ2-3, with TRBD2 identical over 9 bases. The CDR3 extends over 13 amino acids. V lost 4 bases and J lost 12; bases outside the gene matches: 8. Germline V gene sequence: CDR1 MNHNS, CDR2 SASEGT.

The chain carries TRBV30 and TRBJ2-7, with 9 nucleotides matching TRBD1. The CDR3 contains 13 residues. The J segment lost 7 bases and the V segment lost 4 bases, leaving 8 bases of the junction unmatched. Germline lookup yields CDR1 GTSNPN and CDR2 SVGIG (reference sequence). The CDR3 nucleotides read TGTGCCTGGACCGGGACAGGGATGTGGGAGCAGTACTTC. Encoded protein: CAWTGTGMWEQYF.

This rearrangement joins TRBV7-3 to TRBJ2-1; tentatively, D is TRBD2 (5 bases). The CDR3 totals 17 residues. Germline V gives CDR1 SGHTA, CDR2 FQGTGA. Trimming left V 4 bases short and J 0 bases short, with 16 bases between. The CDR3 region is CASSYGVAASSYNEQFF. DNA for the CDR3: TGTGCCAGCAGCTACGGGGTGGCAGCGAGCTCCTACAATGAGCAGTTCTTC.

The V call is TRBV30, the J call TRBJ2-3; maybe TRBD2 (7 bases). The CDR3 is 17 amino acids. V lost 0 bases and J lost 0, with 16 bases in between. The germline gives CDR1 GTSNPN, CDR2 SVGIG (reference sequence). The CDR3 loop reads CAWSVRGGGVSTDTQYF. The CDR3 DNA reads TGTGCCTGGAGTGTACGAGGGGGGGGCGTGAGCACAGATACGCAGTATTTT.

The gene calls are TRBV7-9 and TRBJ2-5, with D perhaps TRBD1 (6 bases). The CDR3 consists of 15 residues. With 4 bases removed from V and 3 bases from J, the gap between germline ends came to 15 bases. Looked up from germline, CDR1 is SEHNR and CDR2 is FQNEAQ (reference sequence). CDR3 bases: TGTGCCAGCAGCTCTTTCAGGGGCAGGAAAGAGACCCAGTACTTC. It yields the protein CASSSFRGRKETQYF.

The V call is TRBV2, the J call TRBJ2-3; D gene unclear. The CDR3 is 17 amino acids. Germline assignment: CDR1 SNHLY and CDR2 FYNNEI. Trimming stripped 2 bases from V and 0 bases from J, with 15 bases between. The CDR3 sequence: CASSESLHNPSTDTQYF. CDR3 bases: TGTGCCAGCAGTGAAAGTCTCCACAACCCTAGCACAGATACGCAGTATTTT.

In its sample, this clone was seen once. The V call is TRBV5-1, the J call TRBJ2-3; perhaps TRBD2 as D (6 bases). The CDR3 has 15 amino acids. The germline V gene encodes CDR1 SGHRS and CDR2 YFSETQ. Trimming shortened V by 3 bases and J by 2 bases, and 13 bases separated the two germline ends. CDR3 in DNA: TGCGCCAGCAGCTCCGGGCCGGGAGTCACAGATACGCAGTATTTT. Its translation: CASSSGPGVTDTQYF.

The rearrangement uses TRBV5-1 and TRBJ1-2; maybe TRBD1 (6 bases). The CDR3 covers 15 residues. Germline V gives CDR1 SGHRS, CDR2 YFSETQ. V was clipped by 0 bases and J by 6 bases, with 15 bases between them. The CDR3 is CASSLGPGDIDGYTF. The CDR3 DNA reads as TGCGCCAGCAGCTTGGGCCCCGGGGACATAGATGGCTACACCTTC.

The CDR3 loop reads CATRGLAGVHGELFF. The DNA of the CDR3 is TGTGCCACCCGAGGGCTAGCGGGAGTGCACGGGGAGCTGTTTTTT. The chain is built from TRBV19 and TRBJ2-2; 10 bases are a match to TRBD2. In germline, CDR1 is LNHDA, CDR2 SQIVND (reference sequence). The CDR3 is made up of 15 amino acids. V lost 10 bases, J lost 7 bases, and 12 bases stayed unmatched. Supplemented by reference TRBV19 and TRBJ2-2, the full variable domain reads DGGITQSPKYLFRKEGQNVTLSCEQNLNHDAMYWYRQDPGQGLRLIYYSQIVNDFQKGDIAEGYSVSREKKESFPLTVTSAQKNPTAFYLCATRGLAGVHGELFFGEGSRLTVL.

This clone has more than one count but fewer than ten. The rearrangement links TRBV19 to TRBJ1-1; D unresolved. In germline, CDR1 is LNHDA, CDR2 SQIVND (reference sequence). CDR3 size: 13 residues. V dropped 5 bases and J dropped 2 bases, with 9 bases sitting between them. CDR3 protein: CASSSEGNTEAFF. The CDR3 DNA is TGTGCCAGTAGTTCGGAGGGAAACACTGAAGCTTTCTTT.